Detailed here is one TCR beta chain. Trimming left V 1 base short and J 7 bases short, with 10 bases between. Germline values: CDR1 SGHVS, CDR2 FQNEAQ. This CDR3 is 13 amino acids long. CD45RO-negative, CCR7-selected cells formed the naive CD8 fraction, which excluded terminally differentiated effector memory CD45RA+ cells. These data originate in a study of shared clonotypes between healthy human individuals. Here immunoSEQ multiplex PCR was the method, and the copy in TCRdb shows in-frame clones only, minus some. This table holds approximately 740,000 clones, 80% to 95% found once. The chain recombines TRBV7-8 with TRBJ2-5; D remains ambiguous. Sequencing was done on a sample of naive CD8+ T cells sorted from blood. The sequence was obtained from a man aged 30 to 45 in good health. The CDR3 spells CASSLVSLGTQYF. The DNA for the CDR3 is TGTGCCAGCAGCTTAGTGTCCTTGGGGACCCAGTACTTC.